This T cell receptor beta chain was documented in a study of STAT5B mutations in CD4+ large granular lymphocyte leukemia (dated by TCRdb to between 2022 and 2023). Background on the whole study: Among the healthy controls, the CDR3 'QG' motif was associated with a particular HLA allele. TCRbeta repertoires of CD4+ T-cell large granular lymphocyte leukemia patients were compared with those of healthy blood donors. The purity of purified fractions was confirmed by flow cytometry on FACSCanto II or FACSVerse to exceed 95% among lymphocytes. Beyond this particular receptor, the publication reports: CD4-sorted patient repertoires appeared more clonal than healthy CD4+ repertoires, and this difference persisted after removing the putative leukemic clones. Main leukemic clonotypes were private to each patient, although 25% to 30% of the main leukemic clonotypes were found at low frequency in the non-leukemic repertoires of other patients. Data were not HLA-matched; higher clonality in CD4+ versus CD8+ T-LGLL could reflect the relatively small sample size.

The immunoSEQ assay at survey resolution was applied to genomic DNA for sequencing of TCRbeta rearrangements. On the study's bioinformatics: In the TCR sequencing data, the lowest productive clonotype frequency that could be detected was 2.59 x 10-5. Only productive TCRbeta rearrangements, defined as complete and in-frame sequences, were included in the analyses. Sample clonality was computed as Simpson clonality in the immunoSEQ Analyzer version 3.0. Clones were binned by frequency as very rare, small, medium, large (1-20%) or hyperexpanded (>20%). Generation probabilities were estimated with OLGA 1.2.3, V-gene circos plots were made with VDJtools, specificities were looked up in VDJdb, and CDR3 motifs were identified with GLIPH. TCRdb stores this immuneACCESS table with in-frame sequences only. Part of the clones is absent; in the studies checked, under half of the shortfall reflects unresolved V genes, and no reason is known for the rest. The V and J calls and clone size come from that table; D and trimming were worked out from the DNA. For this sample there are tens of thousands of clones; about 74% appear just once. Roughly 0.31% of the sample rests with the top ten.

The healthy controls were 37 blood donors, and the buffy coats of these donors were supplied by the Finnish Red Cross blood service. All TCR-sequenced material derived from peripheral blood: patient blood samples and healthy donor buffy coats. Ficoll-Hypaque gradient centrifugation was used to isolate peripheral blood mononuclear cells. CD4+ cells were purified magnetically from the buffy coats of healthy controls. Genomic DNA was extracted with the Gentra Puregene Cell and Tissue kit and quantified on a Qubit 2.0 fluorometer. Comments on this clone: The target of this receptor is not known. One base away there is no much larger clone; base qualities are not given.

The specimen was CD4+ T cells from blood buffy coats. The receptor was isolated from a human donor in good health.

The encoded CDR3 is CATSTIQGTGGNSYNSPLHF. The nucleotide sequence is given as TGTGCCACCAGCACTATACAGGGGACAGGGGGGAACTCCTATAATTCACCCCTCCACTTT. Recombination joined TRBV15 with TRBJ1-6, with 11 central nucleotides matching TRBD1. From V the trimming removes 4 bases and from J it removes 0 bases, while the gene matches leave 11 bases of the junction unaccounted for. CDR1 is given as LNHNV and CDR2 as YYDKDF, both from the germline V gene (reference sequence). The CDR3 runs 20 residues from the cysteine to the phenylalanine. Only the CDR3 portion is preserved as DNA: 60 bases, with reading frame beginning at the first base.